This TCR beta chain came from a study of control samples from healthy donors and cancer patients. Assay used: immunoSEQ multiplex PCR; TCRdb lists only in-frame clones, some missing. This sample carries around 130,000 clones, 85% to 95% of them seen once, and the ten largest clones take roughly 9.4%. Trimming pared 6 bases from V and 5 bases from J, leaving 16 bases between. The CDR3 has 14 amino acids. Germline CDR1 and CDR2: MGHDK and SYGVNS. This sequence was found in a man aged 18 to 29 in good health. This chain links TRBV25-1 with TRBJ1-1, with D perhaps matching TRBD1 (5 bases). The sample was blood. Here the CDR3 DNA reads TGTGCCAGCAGGTGGGGAGGGGCAAGGACTGAAGCTTTCTTT. It is translated as CASRWGGARTEAFF.